The rows below give T cell receptor beta chains drawn from one sample of a study of HIV-infected patients and healthy controls. TCRdb reprocessed the 5' RACE reads via MiXCR and lists one record per CDR3 protein. Of around 4,300 distinct CDR3 sequences detected, roughly 7.3% appear once; the ten largest clones hold roughly 28%. The source material was blood, sampled before antiretroviral therapy. These receptors all stem from an adult with HIV infection. Both conserved end residues are part of each CDR3. Fields, in order: V gene, J gene, D gene, clone size, CDR3 DNA, CDR3 protein. The D gene is left open where the match is weak. Some rows mark clone size as missing; the rest say once, few, many or name a class of expanded clone.

TRBV7-9,TRBJ2-7,TRBD1,-,TGTGCCAGCAGATCGGACAGGAGGGAGCAGTACTTC,CASRSDRREQYF
TRBV6-1,TRBJ1-3,TRBD1,-,TGTGCCAGCAGTGACCGGACAGGGGAGGCTGGAAACACCATATATTTT,CASSDRTGEAGNTIYF
TRBV19,TRBJ2-2,-,many,TGTGCCAGTACCACAGAGGGGGGTATGGCCGGGGAGCTGTTTTTT,CASTTEGGMAGELFF
TRBV10-2,TRBJ2-1,TRBD2,large,TGCGCCAGCATAGCTAGCGGGGGGGCCGGCTACAATGAGCAGTTCTTC,CASIASGGAGYNEQFF
TRBV28,TRBJ2-3,TRBD2,medium-sized,TGTGCCAGCAGTCTCGGACTAGCGGGGGAAGATACGCAGTATTTT,CASSLGLAGEDTQYF
TRBV2,TRBJ2-7,-,medium-sized,TGTGCCACCCCGACGGTAAGGAACGACTCCTACGAGCAGTACTTC,CATPTVRNDSYEQYF
TRBV5-8,TRBJ1-1,-,medium-sized,TGTGCCAGCAGCTTTTCCGGGACTGAAGCTTTCTTT,CASSFSGTEAFF
TRBV28,TRBJ2-3,-,medium-sized,TGTGCCAGCAGTTTAGGGGCAGATACGCAGTATTTT,CASSLGADTQYF
TRBV29-1,TRBJ2-1,TRBD2,-,TGCAGCGCCGAGGGCCTTAGCGGGGGAGGCAATGAGCAGTTCTTC,CSAEGLSGGGNEQFF
TRBV11-2,TRBJ1-4,-,-,TGTGCCAGCAGCTTAGACGACTCGGTAGGGGTGTTTTTT,CASSLDDSVGVFF
TRBV29-1,TRBJ1-2,-,medium-sized,TGCAGCGTTGATGAGCAGGGAATTATCTATGGCTACACCTTC,CSVDEQGIIYGYTF
TRBV2,TRBJ2-7,-,-,TGTGCCAGCAGGGAAGTCCGGGACGAGCAGTACTTC,CASREVRDEQYF
TRBV24-1,TRBJ2-5,TRBD1,-,TGTGCCACCAGTGGGGTAACCGGGACAGGGGACCAAGAGACCCAGTACTTC,CATSGVTGTGDQETQYF
TRBV28,TRBJ2-1,TRBD2,medium-sized,TGTGCCAGCAGCCGATCCACTAGCGGGGTGAGATATGAGCAGTTCTTC,CASSRSTSGVRYEQFF
TRBV6-6,TRBJ1-3,-,few,TGTGCCAGCAGTCAACAGGGCTCTGGAAACACCATATATTTT,CASSQQGSGNTIYF
TRBV18,TRBJ1-5,TRBD1,medium-sized,TGTGCCAGCTCATCCGGGACAGGGGGTCAGCCCCAGCATTTT,CASSSGTGGQPQHF
TRBV5-4,TRBJ2-7,TRBD1,-,TGTGCCAGCAGCTTGGACGAGACAGGGGAGGTCCCGCGGGACTTC,CASSLDETGEVPRDF
TRBV4-1,TRBJ2-7,-,many,TGCGCCAGCAGCCAAGAAAAAGGGAAAGTTTACGAGCAGTACTTC,CASSQEKGKVYEQYF
TRBV28,TRBJ2-7,TRBD2,medium-sized,TGTGCCAGCAGTTCCCGCGGGAGTGGGATCTACGAGCAGTACTTC,CASSSRGSGIYEQYF
TRBV4-1,TRBJ1-2,-,-,TGCGCCAGCAGCCAAGTGGAGGGGGGCTACACCTTC,CASSQVEGGYTF
TRBV29-1,TRBJ1-1,TRBD1,-,TGCAGCGTGAGGACAGGGGGCTCCACTGAAGCTCTCTTT,CSVRTGGSTEALF
TRBV7-2,TRBJ2-3,-,many,TGTGCCAGCAGCTTAAGGAAAAGCACAGATACGCAGTATTTT,CASSLRKSTDTQYF
TRBV5-6,TRBJ2-3,-,large,TGTGCCAGCAGCTTCCCCGAACTACCGCCGACAGATTCTGCAGATACGCAGTATTTT,CASSFPELPPTDSADTQYF
TRBV28,TRBJ1-5,TRBD1,few,TGTGCCAGCAGCCCAGGGACAGCGTATAGCAATCAGCCCCAGCATTTT,CASSPGTAYSNQPQHF
TRBV20-1,TRBJ2-1,-,medium-sized,TGCAGTGCGCTGGTAGAGCAGTTCTTC,CSALVEQFF
TRBV28,TRBJ2-3,TRBD1,few,TGTGCCAGCACGGAAGGGACAGGCGGCACAGATACGCAGTATTTT,CASTEGTGGTDTQYF
TRBV20-1,TRBJ1-1,TRBD1,few,TGCAGTGCTACCAGGACAGGGTCTGAAGCTTTCTTT,CSATRTGSEAFF
TRBV11-1,TRBJ1-6,TRBD1,few,TGTGCCAGCAGCTTTGAACAGGGGGCTTCCTATAATTCACCCCTCCACTTT,CASSFEQGASYNSPLHF
TRBV24-1,TRBJ2-5,-,-,TGTGCCACCAGTGATTTTTATATCCAAGAGACCCAGTACTTC,CATSDFYIQETQYF
TRBV2,TRBJ2-3,-,medium-sized,TGTGCCAGCAGGAGCGGGAGCACAGATACGCAGTATTTT,CASRSGSTDTQYF
TRBV5-4,TRBJ1-1,TRBD1,many,TGTGCCAGCCGGCAGGGGGCCTCGGGCACTGAAGCTTTCTTT,CASRQGASGTEAFF
TRBV7-6,TRBJ2-6,TRBD2,medium-sized,TGTGCCAGCAGCCCGGGACTAGCGGGAGTCCTCTCTGGGGCCAACGTCCTGACTTTC,CASSPGLAGVLSGANVLTF
TRBV2,TRBJ2-7,TRBD1,medium-sized,TGTGCCAGCACTGGACAGGGGTTCTACGAGCAGTACTTC,CASTGQGFYEQYF
TRBV29-1,TRBJ2-7,TRBD1,many,TGCAGCGTTCCCCGGACAGGGTCCGAGCAGTACTTC,CSVPRTGSEQYF
TRBV12-3/TRBV12-4,TRBJ1-1,TRBD1,medium-sized,TGTGCCAGCAGTTTCGGACAGGTCACTGAAGCTTTCTTT,CASSFGQVTEAFF
TRBV5-5,TRBJ1-4,TRBD1,-,TGTGCCAGCAGCCCCGGGACAGGGTATGAAAAACTGTTTTTT,CASSPGTGYEKLFF
TRBV6-5,TRBJ1-1,TRBD1,many,TGTGCCAGCAGTTACCGTCCCGGGACAGGGAACACTGAAGCTTTCTTT,CASSYRPGTGNTEAFF
TRBV11-2,TRBJ2-3,-,many,TGTGCCAGCAGCTTAGTGGCCAGACCGGAGTATTTT,CASSLVARPEYF
TRBV5-1,TRBJ1-2,TRBD1,many,TGCGCCAGCAGCTCTGGACAGGTAGCGCTCAACTATGGCTACACCTTC,CASSSGQVALNYGYTF
TRBV7-9,TRBJ1-5,-,medium-sized,TGTGCCAGCAGCCTGGGACACTTAAATCAGCCCCAGCATTTT,CASSLGHLNQPQHF
TRBV7-3,TRBJ2-2,TRBD2,medium-sized,TGTGCCAGCAGGGACGGACTAAGCGGGGCGACCGGGGAGCTGTTTTTT,CASRDGLSGATGELFF
TRBV29-1,TRBJ2-5,-,medium-sized,TGCAGCGTTGTATTGGGTCAAGAGACCCAGTACTTC,CSVVLGQETQYF
TRBV29-1,TRBJ2-1,TRBD2,many,TGCAGCGTTGAGGGGACTAGCGGGGGAAGATACAATGAGCAGTTCTTC,CSVEGTSGGRYNEQFF
TRBV7-9,TRBJ1-6,-,medium-sized,TGTGCCAGCAGCTTACGTAGGGCGGCCATGGGTAATTCACCCCTCCACTTT,CASSLRRAAMGNSPLHF
TRBV7-2,TRBJ2-7,TRBD1,medium-sized,TGTGCCAGCAGCTCCATACAGGGGGCGCGGTACGAGCAGTACTTC,CASSSIQGARYEQYF
TRBV2,TRBJ2-1,TRBD1,-,TGTGCCAGCAGGGGGAGGACAGGGGAGAATGAGCAGTTCTTC,CASRGRTGENEQFF
TRBV7-3,TRBJ2-1,-,few,TGTGCCAGCAGCCCAGATTCAAGGGAGCAGTTCTTC,CASSPDSREQFF
TRBV7-9,TRBJ2-2,TRBD2,many,TGTGCCAGCAGCTTACTAGCGGGAGGGCCCGGGGAGCTGTTTTTT,CASSLLAGGPGELFF
TRBV10-3,TRBJ1-1,TRBD1,medium-sized,TGTGCCATCAGTGAAAATCAGGGGGTGAACACTGAAGCTTTCTTT,CAISENQGVNTEAFF
TRBV27,TRBJ2-3,TRBD1,once,TGTGCCAGCAGTATAAACCGGGACAGTGGTACGCAGTATTTT,CASSINRDSGTQYF
TRBV28,TRBJ1-2,-,medium-sized,TGTGCCAGCATGAGGTATGGCTACACCTTC,CASMRYGYTF
TRBV7-9,TRBJ2-2,-,medium-sized,TGTGCCAGCAGCTTCATCTCGAACACCGGGGAGCTGTTTTTT,CASSFISNTGELFF
TRBV30,TRBJ2-7,-,many,TGTGCCTGGAGTTCGAGTTACGAGCAGTACTTC,CAWSSSYEQYF
TRBV19,TRBJ2-5,-,many,TGTGCCAGTAGTGACCACAGGTTTTCGGAGACCCAGTACTTC,CASSDHRFSETQYF
TRBV7-8,TRBJ1-5,-,medium-sized,TGTGCCAGCAGCTTAGGGACACAAAGCAATCAGCCCCAGCATTTT,CASSLGTQSNQPQHF
TRBV30,TRBJ2-3,-,-,TGTGCCTGGAGTGTGCAGGGGACTACAGATACGCAGTATTTT,CAWSVQGTTDTQYF
TRBV30,TRBJ2-1,TRBD2,-,TGTGCCTGGAACGGACTAGCGGGAGAGGGGGGTTCCTACAATGAGCAGTTCTTC,CAWNGLAGEGGSYNEQFF
TRBV5-1,TRBJ1-5,-,many,TGCGCCAGCAGCTCCCGGCCGGATCAGCCCCAGCATTTT,CASSSRPDQPQHF
TRBV28,TRBJ2-3,-,few,TGTGCCAGCAGGGGCGCAGATACGCAGTATTTT,CASRGADTQYF